This T cell receptor beta chain was identified during a study of blood T cell repertoires in COVID-19. The wider study: Nucleic acid was either cDNA or gDNA, and it came from T cells, B-cell-depleted T cells, or PBMCs.

Germline-derived CDR1 and CDR2 are LNHDA and SQIVND (reference sequence). Trimming took off 2 bases at V and 2 bases at J, with 11 bases between the two ends. This CDR3 region has 15 residues. The repertoire was sequenced with immunoSEQ multiplex PCR; TCRdb's copy has only in-frame clones and lacks some. The sample carries a few hundred thousand clones, around 90% recorded once. The sequence was obtained from a woman between 18 and 30 years old with acute COVID-19. What was sequenced was PBMCs or T cells enriched from blood (not recorded which). The V gene is TRBV19, the J gene TRBJ2-3; possibly TRBD1 for D (6 bases). The chain's CDR3 is CASSIRDTHTDTQYF. The CDR3 nucleotides are TGTGCCAGTAGTATACGGGACACTCACACAGATACGCAGTATTTT.